This T cell receptor beta chain came from a study of blood T cell repertoires in COVID-19 (TCRdb year 2020). Some background on the complete study: Collaborator samples came from the United States, Italy and Spain and covered acute and convalescent phases of COVID-19. Deeply sampled blood TCRbeta repertoires from subjects exposed to, actively infected with, or recovered from COVID-19 were included in the dataset. The samples were drawn from two sources: the first 160 participants of the ongoing ImmuneRACE study, and about 1,300 subjects contributed by 6 global collaborators. The prospective study material was composed of cDNA or gDNA derived from T cells, B-cell-depleted T cells, or PBMCs. Sample metadata almost always included a de-identified subject ID, COVID-19 status, age in years and sex. Where available, HLA class I and class II types were obtained from metadata supplied by the sample provider rather than from assay-based typing. A freely available public database, intended as a resource for researchers studying the immune response to SARS-CoV-2, is where the repertoires were released.

This clone was recorded a few times. Its antigen specificity is not known. Per-base qualities were not stored, and no clone one base away is much larger. Beyond this particular receptor, the publication reports: The amount of clinical and demographic metadata varied by source and participant and was provided uncurated.

TCRbeta CDR3 regions were amplified from genomic DNA by means of the immunoSEQ Assay, a bias-controlled multiplex PCR. The paper's processing steps were these. The number of nucleated cells in each sample was estimated by amplification of reference gene primers within the assay. To quantify the absolute abundance of each unique TCRbeta CDR3 rearrangement, sequence reads were collapsed and filtered. For each sample, productive Simpson clonality was calculated as the square root of Simpson's diversity index across productive rearrangements. Not all clones reach the TCRdb copy of this immuneACCESS table, which keeps in-frame sequences only. Checked studies attribute under half of the gap to unresolved V genes and leave the rest unexplained. That table gives V, J and clone size, and the DNA gave D and trimming. This sample lists a few hundred thousand clones; around 84% were detected once. The leading ten clones occupy less than 11% of the sample.

Clipping removes 4 bases from V and 8 bases from J, with 5 as the unmatched junction base count. The CDR3 holds 14 amino acids from the cysteine to the phenylalanine. Only CDR3 DNA remains: 42 bases, in frame from the first base. CDR1 and CDR2 (SGHNT, YYREEE) derive from the germline V gene (reference sequence). Enrolling through a virtual design, the prospective study's participants ranged in age from about 18 to 89 years and lived across roughly 23 United States geographic areas. To assign participants to cohorts, the prospective study relied on clinical history that participants themselves reported in a screening survey and a study questionnaire. For ImmuneRACE Cohort 3, a participant was defined as recovered based on two consecutive negative NP/OP PCR tests, clearance by a healthcare professional, or resolution of symptoms. Mobile phlebotomists in the prospective study collected whole blood, serum and a nasopharyngeal or oropharyngeal swab from every participant. Prospective study participants could optionally give additional blood draws and questionnaires over a roughly two-month period. Prospective study blood samples were shipped either frozen or at room temperature before DNA extraction.

The TCR sequence derives from a woman in her late teens or twenties who had recovered from COVID-19. Here the chain combines TRBV5-4 and TRBJ2-1, with 11 central nucleotides matching TRBD1. The source material was PBMCs or T cells enriched from blood (not recorded which). The CDR3 reads CASSPGTGGYEQFF. The DNA is TGTGCCAGCAGCCCGGGGACAGGGGGATATGAGCAGTTCTTC.